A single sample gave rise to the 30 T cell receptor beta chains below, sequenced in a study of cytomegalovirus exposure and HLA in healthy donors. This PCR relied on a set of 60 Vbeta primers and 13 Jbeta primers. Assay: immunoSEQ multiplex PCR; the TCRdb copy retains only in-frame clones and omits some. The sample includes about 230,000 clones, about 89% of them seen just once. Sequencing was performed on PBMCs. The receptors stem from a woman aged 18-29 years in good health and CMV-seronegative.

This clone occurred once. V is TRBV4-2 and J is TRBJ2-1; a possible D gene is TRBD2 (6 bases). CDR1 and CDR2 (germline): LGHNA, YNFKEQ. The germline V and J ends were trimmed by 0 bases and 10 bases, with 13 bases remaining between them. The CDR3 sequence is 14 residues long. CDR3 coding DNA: TGTGCCAGCAGCCAAGATCGATCTGGGGGGGAGCAGTTCTTC. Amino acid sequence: CASSQDRSGGEQFF.

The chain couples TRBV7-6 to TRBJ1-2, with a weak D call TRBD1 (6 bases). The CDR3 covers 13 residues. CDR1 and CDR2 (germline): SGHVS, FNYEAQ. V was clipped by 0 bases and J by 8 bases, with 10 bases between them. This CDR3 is CASSLAGGGGYTF. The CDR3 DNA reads TGTGCCAGCAGCTTAGCAGGGGGGGGCGGCTACACCTTC.

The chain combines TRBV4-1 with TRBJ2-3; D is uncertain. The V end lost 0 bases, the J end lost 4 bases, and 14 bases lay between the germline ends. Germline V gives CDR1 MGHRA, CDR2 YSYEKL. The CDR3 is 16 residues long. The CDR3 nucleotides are TGCGCCAGCAGCCAAGATTCTGACATTTGGGCAGATACGCAGTATTTT. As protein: CASSQDSDIWADTQYF.

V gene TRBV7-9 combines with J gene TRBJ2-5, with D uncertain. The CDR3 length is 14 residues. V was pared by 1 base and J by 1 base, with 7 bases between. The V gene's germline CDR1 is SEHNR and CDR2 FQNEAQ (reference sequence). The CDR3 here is CASSLGRIQETQYF. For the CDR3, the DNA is TGTGCCAGCAGCTTAGGGCGGATCCAAGAGACCCAGTACTTC.

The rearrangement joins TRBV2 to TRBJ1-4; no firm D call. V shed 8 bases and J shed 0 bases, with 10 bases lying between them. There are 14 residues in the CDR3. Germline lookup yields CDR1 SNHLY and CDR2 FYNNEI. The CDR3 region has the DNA TGTGCCAGCTCCCTCCAGGCAACTAATGAAAAACTGTTTTTT. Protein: CASSLQATNEKLFF.

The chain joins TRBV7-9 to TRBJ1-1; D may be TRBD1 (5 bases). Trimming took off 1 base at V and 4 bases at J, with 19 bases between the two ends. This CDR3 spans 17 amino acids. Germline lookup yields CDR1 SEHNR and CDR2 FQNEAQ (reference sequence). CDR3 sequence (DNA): TGTGCCAGCAGCTTAGTAGGGGAAAGTTTTTCTGGCACTGAAGCTTTCTTT. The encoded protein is CASSLVGESFSGTEAFF. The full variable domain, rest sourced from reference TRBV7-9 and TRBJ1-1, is DTGVSQNPRHKITKRGQNVTFRCDPISEHNRLYWYRQTLGQGPEFLTYFQNEAQLEKSRLLSDRFSAERPKGSFSTLEIQRTEQGDSAMYLCASSLVGESFSGTEAFFGQGTRLTVV.

Written as DNA, the CDR3 is TGTGCCAGCAGTTCAGACTTACGCTCCTACGAGCAGTACTTC. Its protein product is CASSSDLRSYEQYF. The chain combines TRBV6-6 with TRBJ2-7; D unclear. V was pared by 4 bases and J by 0 bases, with 10 bases between. CDR1 and CDR2 (germline): MNHNY, SVGAGI (reference sequence). This CDR3 spans 14 amino acids.

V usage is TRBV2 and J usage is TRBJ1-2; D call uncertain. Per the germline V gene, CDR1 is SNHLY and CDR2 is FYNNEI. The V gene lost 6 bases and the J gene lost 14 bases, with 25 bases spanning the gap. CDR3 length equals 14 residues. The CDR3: CASSYVRVSYEETF. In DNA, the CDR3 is TGTGCCAGCAGCTACGTGAGGGTTTCCTATGAGGAAACCTTC.

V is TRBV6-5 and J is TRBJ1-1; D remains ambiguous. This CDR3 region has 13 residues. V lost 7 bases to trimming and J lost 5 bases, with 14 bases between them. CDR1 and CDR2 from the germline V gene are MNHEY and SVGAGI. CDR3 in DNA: TGTGCCAGCAACTACCCCGGTTCGACTGAAGCTTTCTTT. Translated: CASNYPGSTEAFF.

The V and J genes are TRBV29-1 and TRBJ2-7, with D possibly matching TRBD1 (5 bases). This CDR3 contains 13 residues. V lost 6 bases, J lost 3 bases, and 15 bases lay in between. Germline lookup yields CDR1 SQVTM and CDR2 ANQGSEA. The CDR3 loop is CSVHDDRNYEQYF. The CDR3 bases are TGCAGCGTCCATGACGACAGAAACTACGAGCAGTACTTC.

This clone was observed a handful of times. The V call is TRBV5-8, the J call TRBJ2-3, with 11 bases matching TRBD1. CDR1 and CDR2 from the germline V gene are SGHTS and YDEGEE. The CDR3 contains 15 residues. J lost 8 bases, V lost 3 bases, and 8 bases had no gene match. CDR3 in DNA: TGTGCCAGCAGCTCCCCGGGACAGGGGGTTAGTACGCAGTATTTT. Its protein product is CASSSPGQGVSTQYF.

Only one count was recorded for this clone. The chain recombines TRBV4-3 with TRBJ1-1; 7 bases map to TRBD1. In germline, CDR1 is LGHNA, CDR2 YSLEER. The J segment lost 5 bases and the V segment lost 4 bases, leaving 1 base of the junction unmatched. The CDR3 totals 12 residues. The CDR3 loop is CASSPTGTEAFF. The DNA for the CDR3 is TGCGCCAGCAGCCCGACAGGGACTGAAGCTTTCTTT.

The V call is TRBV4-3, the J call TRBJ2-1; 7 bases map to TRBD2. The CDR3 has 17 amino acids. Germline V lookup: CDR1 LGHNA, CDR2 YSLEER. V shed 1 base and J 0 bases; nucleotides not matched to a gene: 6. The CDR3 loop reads CASSQAWGGSSYNEQFF. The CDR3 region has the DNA TGCGCCAGCAGCCAAGCTTGGGGGGGTAGCTCCTACAATGAGCAGTTCTTC.

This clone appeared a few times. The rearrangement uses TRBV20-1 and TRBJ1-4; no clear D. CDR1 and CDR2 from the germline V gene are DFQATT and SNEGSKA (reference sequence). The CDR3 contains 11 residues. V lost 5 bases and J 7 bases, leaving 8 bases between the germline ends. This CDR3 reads CSADRGEKLFF. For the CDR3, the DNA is TGCAGTGCTGACCGCGGTGAAAAACTGTTTTTT.

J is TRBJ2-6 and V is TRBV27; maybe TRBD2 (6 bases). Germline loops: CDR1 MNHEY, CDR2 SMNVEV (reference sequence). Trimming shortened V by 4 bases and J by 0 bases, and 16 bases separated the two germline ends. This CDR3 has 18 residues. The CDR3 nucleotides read TGTGCCAGCAGTTCTCGTGGTAGCGGAACCTCTGGGGCCAACGTCCTGACTTTC. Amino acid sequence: CASSSRGSGTSGANVLTF.

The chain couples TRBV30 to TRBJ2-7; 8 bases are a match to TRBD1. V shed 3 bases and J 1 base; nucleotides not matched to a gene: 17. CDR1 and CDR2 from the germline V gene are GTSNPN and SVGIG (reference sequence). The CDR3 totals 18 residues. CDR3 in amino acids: CAWRAGGERDLTSYEQYF. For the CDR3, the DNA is TGTGCCTGGAGGGCAGGGGGCGAACGGGACTTAACTTCCTACGAGCAGTACTTC.

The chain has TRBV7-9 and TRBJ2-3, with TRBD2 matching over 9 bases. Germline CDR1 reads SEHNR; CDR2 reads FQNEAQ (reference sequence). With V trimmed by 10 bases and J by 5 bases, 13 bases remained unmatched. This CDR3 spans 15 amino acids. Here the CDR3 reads CATVLRGGREDTQYF. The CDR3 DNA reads TGTGCCACCGTACTCCGGGGCGGGAGGGAAGATACGCAGTATTTT. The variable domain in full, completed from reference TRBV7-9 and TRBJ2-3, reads DTGVSQNPRHKITKRGQNVTFRCDPISEHNRLYWYRQTLGQGPEFLTYFQNEAQLEKSRLLSDRFSAERPKGSFSTLEIQRTEQGDSAMYLCATVLRGGREDTQYFGPGTRLTVL.

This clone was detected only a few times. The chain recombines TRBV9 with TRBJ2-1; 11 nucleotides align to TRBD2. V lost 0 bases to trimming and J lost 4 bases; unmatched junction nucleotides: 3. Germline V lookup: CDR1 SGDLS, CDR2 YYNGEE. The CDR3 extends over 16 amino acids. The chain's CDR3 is CASSVGLAGLYNEQFF. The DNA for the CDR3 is TGTGCCAGCAGCGTAGGACTAGCGGGACTGTACAATGAGCAGTTCTTC.

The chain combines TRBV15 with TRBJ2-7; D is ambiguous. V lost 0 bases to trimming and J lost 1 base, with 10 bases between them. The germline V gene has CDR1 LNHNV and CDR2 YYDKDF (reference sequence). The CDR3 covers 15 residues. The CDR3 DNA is TGTGCCACCAGCAGAGATCGGTGGTCTTCCTACGAGCAGTACTTC. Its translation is CATSRDRWSSYEQYF.

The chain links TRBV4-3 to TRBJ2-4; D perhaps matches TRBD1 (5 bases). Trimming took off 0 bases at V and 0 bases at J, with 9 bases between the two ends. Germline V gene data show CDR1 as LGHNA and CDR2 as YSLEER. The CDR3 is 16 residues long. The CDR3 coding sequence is TGCGCCAGCAGCCAAGAGGGGCGGCAAGCCAAAAACATTCAGTACTTC. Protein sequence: CASSQEGRQAKNIQYF.

CDR3 loop: CASSLAYNEQFF. CDR3 DNA: TGTGCCAGCAGCTTAGCGTATAATGAGCAGTTCTTC. The rearrangement joins TRBV11-1 to TRBJ2-1, with D uncertain. The CDR3 spans 12 residues. V was trimmed by 0 bases and J by 7 bases, leaving 4 bases between them. The germline V gene has CDR1 SGHAT and CDR2 FQDESV (reference sequence).

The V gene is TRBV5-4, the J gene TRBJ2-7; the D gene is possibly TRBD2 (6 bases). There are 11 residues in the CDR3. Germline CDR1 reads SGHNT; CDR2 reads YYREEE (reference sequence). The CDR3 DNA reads TGTGCCAGCAGCTTAGGCGGGATTCCTCTGGTC. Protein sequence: CASSLGGIPLV.

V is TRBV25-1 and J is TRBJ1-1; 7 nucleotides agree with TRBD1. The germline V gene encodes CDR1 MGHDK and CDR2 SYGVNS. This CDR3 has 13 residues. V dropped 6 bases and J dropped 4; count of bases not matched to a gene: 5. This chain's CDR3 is CASRRPGGTEAFF. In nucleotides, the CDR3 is TGTGCCAGCAGGAGGCCAGGGGGCACTGAAGCTTTCTTT.

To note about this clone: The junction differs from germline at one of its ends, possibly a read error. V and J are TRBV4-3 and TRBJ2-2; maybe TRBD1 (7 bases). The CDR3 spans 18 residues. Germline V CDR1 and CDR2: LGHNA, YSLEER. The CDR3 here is CASSQDPPQGRNTEELFF. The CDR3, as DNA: TGCGCCAGCAGCCAAGATCCCCCACAGGGGAGGAACACCGAGGAGCTGTTTTTT.

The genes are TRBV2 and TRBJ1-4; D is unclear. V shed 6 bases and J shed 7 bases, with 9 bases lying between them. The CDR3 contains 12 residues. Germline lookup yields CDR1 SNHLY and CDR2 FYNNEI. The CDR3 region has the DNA TGTGCCAGCAGACGGGTCCTTGAAAAACTGTTTTTT. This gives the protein CASRRVLEKLFF.

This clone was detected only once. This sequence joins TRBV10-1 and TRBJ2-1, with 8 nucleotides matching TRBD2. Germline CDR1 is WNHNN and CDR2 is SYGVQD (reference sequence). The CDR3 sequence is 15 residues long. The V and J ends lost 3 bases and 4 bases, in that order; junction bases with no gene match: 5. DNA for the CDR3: TGCGCCAGCAGTGATGGCAGCGGGAGTTACAATGAGCAGTTCTTC. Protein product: CASSDGSGSYNEQFF.

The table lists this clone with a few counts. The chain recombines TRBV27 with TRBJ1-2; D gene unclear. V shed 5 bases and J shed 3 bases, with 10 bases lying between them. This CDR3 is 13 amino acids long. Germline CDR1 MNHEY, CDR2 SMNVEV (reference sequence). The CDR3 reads CASSVDGYYGYTF. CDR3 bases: TGTGCCAGCAGTGTTGACGGGTACTATGGCTACACCTTC.

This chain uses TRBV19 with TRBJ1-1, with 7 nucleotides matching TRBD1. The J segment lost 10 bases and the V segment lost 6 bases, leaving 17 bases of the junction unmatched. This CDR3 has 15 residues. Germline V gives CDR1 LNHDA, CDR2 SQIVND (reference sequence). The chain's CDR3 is CASRNPYRGPPGAFF. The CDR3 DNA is TGTGCCAGTAGAAACCCGTACAGGGGCCCCCCCGGAGCTTTCTTT.

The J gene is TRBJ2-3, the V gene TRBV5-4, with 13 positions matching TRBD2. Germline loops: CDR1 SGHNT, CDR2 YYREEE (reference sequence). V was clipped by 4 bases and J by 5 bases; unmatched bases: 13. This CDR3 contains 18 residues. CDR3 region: CASSPGELAGGPGDTQYF. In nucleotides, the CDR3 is TGTGCCAGCAGCCCGGGGGAACTAGCGGGGGGGCCGGGAGATACGCAGTATTTT.

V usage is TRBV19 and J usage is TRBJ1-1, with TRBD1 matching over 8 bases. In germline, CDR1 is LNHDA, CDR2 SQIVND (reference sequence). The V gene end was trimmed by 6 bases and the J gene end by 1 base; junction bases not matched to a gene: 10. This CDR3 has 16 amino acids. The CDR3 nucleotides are TGTGCCAGTAGCACTGGACAGGGAGGATGGAACACTGAAGCTTTCTTT. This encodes CASSTGQGGWNTEAFF.